These 8 T cell receptor beta chains came from one sample sequenced in a study of T cell responses to AZD1222 COVID-19 vaccine. Sequenced by immunoSEQ multiplex PCR; TCRdb stores in-frame clones only, minus some. The sample includes about 130,000 clones, 90% to 95% of them seen just once. The sequenced sample was peripheral blood, obtained 28 days after the second AZD1222 dose. These TCRs come from an adult who received the AZD1222 COVID-19 vaccine.

V and J are TRBV19 and TRBJ1-2, with a tentative D call TRBD1 (6 bases). V dropped 11 bases and J dropped 8 bases, with 21 bases sitting between them. Germline V CDR1 and CDR2: LNHDA, SQIVND (reference sequence). This CDR3 contains 13 residues. CDR3 DNA: TGTGCCTCAAAAACAGGGCTACTGGGAGGCTACACCTTC. Amino acid sequence: CASKTGLLGGYTF.

The V call is TRBV28, the J call TRBJ1-4; TRBD1 might be the D (6 bases). Trimming took off 5 bases at V and 8 bases at J, with 12 bases between the two ends. The CDR3 loop spans 13 amino acids. Germline CDR1 reads MDHEN; CDR2 reads SYDVKM. The CDR3 sequence is CASSTGPGEKLFF. The CDR3 nucleotides are TGTGCCAGCAGTACAGGGCCAGGGGAAAAACTGTTTTTT.

The V call is TRBV19, the J call TRBJ2-2, with a possible D match to TRBD2 (5 bases). The V gene lost 7 bases and the J gene lost 3 bases, with 15 bases spanning the gap. This CDR3 is built from 15 residues. From germline, CDR1 is LNHDA and CDR2 SQIVND (reference sequence). CDR3 sequence (DNA): TGTGCCAGTACCATGAGGGAGTCGGACACCGGGGAGCTGTTTTTT. It encodes CASTMRESDTGELFF.

V is TRBV30 and J is TRBJ1-5, with D hard to call. Germline assignment: CDR1 GTSNPN and CDR2 SVGIG (reference sequence). The CDR3 sequence is 15 residues long. V shed 0 bases and J shed 6 bases, with 15 bases lying between them. The CDR3 DNA follows: TGTGCCTGGAGTGTACCCAATTCTTGGGGTCAGCCCCAGCATTTT. This encodes CAWSVPNSWGQPQHF.

The V call is TRBV4-1, the J call TRBJ1-2; D is unclear. V lost 0 bases to trimming and J lost 5 bases, with 16 bases between them. The CDR3 runs to 16 residues. Looked up from germline, CDR1 is MGHRA and CDR2 is YSYEKL. The CDR3 sequence is CASSQEAYGASYGYTF. CDR3 in DNA: TGCGCCAGCAGCCAAGAGGCGTACGGAGCGTCGTATGGCTACACCTTC.

V gene TRBV5-1 combines with J gene TRBJ1-4, with a possible D match to TRBD1 (5 bases). CDR1 and CDR2 (germline): SGHRS, YFSETQ. V was trimmed by 0 bases and J by 2 bases, leaving 14 bases between them. This CDR3 contains 17 residues. The CDR3 DNA sequence: TGCGCCAGCAGCTTGGGACTCGAACGGGGGACTAATGAAAAACTGTTTTTT. Its protein is CASSLGLERGTNEKLFF.

This chain uses TRBV25-1 with TRBJ1-4; D not certain. V was clipped by 5 bases and J by 8 bases, with 12 bases between them. This CDR3 is built from 13 residues. The germline V gene has CDR1 MGHDK and CDR2 SYGVNS. This CDR3 reads CASSLYGGEKLFF. As DNA, the CDR3 is TGTGCCAGCAGTCTTTATGGCGGGGAAAAACTGTTTTTT.

This clone was counted once. The chain links TRBV11-2 to TRBJ2-2; possibly TRBD1 for D (5 bases). The germline V gene encodes CDR1 SGHAT and CDR2 FQNNGV. The CDR3 covers 16 residues. Trimming took 8 bases from V and 4 from J, leaving 20 bases between them. CDR3 protein: CASAPLMGLSTGELFF. CDR3 DNA: TGTGCCAGCGCACCCCTGATGGGGCTGAGCACCGGGGAGCTGTTTTTT. Combining the CDR3 with reference TRBV11-2 and TRBJ2-2 gives the whole variable domain EAGVAQSPRYKIIEKRQSVAFWCNPISGHATLYWYQQILGQGPKLLIQFQNNGVVDDSQLPKDRFSAERLKGVDSTLKIQPAKLEDSAVYLCASAPLMGLSTGELFFGEGSRLTVL.